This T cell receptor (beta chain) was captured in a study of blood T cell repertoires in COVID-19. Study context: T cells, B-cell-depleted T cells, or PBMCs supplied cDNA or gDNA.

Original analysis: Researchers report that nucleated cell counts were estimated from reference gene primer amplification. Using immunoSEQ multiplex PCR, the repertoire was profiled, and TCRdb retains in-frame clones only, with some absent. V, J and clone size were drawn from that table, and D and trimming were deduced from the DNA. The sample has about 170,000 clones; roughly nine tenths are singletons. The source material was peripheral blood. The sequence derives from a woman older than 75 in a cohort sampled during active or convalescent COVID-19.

The CDR3 DNA is TGTGCCAGCAGTCGACCTGGAGTAGCCGGATACGAGCAGTACGTC. Protein sequence: CASSRPGVAGYEQYV. This sequence joins TRBV6-2 or TRBV6-3 and TRBJ2-7, with unresolved D. Per the germline V gene, CDR1 is MNHEY and CDR2 is SVGEGT. V was pared by 5 bases and J by 4 bases, with 18 bases between. The CDR3 has 15 residues.